This TCR beta chain is drawn from a study of T cell responses to AZD1222 COVID-19 vaccine. Study observations and caveats: Nearly half of spike-specific TCRs reportedly target variant regions that are unmutated in the B.1.351 and B.1.1.7 variants. Along spike, vaccine-associated CD4 TCRs were found throughout, with dominance at 160-218 and 743-854. Baseline seropositivity characterized only a handful of AZD1222 recipients.

The CDR3 runs 13 residues. Germline CDR1 is SGHNT and CDR2 is YYREEE (reference sequence). The junction had 2 bases not matched to a gene; V was cut back by 4 bases and J by 1 base. As for this clone: Its antigen is not identified.

The method was immunoSEQ multiplex PCR; TCRdb's version includes in-frame clones alone and lacks a portion of them. In the table there are 90,000 to 120,000 clones, 91% of which are singletons. This rearrangement joins TRBV5-4 to TRBJ2-7; 7 bases line up with TRBD1. The sample consisted of peripheral blood, taken on day 0 of AZD1222 vaccination. This sequence was found in an adult in good health. The chain's CDR3 is CASSPGQSYEQYF. The CDR3 DNA sequence: TGTGCCAGCAGCCCGGGACAGTCCTACGAGCAGTACTTC.